This TCR beta chain was documented in a study of T cells in Graves' hyperthyroidism and ophthalmopathy. Germline CDR1 reads SGHDN; CDR2 reads FVKESK. CDR3 length equals 13 residues. Trimming took 2 bases from V and 8 from J, leaving 7 bases between them. RNA transcripts provided the source from which TCR beta CDR3 regions were amplified. In the first-round RT-PCR of the TCR CDR3, the HTBI primer set was used. One entry per CDR3 protein results from TCRdb running MiXCR on the multiplex PCR reads. The table records 650,000 to 850,000 distinct CDR3 sequences, around 20% of them present only once. Sequencing input: blood. The sequence was obtained from a woman in her forties or fifties with Graves' hyperthyroidism that later progressed to Graves' ophthalmopathy. This sequence joins TRBV14 and TRBJ1-6; D not certain. CDR3 coding DNA: TGTGCCAGCAGCCAACGACGTTATTCACCCCTCCACTTT. This codes for CASSQRRYSPLHF. Filled out from reference TRBV14 and TRBJ1-6, the complete variable domain reads EAGVTQFPSHSVIEKGQTVTLRCDPISGHDNLYWYRRVMGKEIKFLLHFVKESKQDESGMPNNRFLAERTGGTYSTLKVQPAELEDSGVYFCASSQRRYSPLHFGNGTRLTVT.